This entry lists 17 T cell receptor beta chains sequenced from one sample in a study of Graves' ophthalmopathy and Graves' hyperthyroidism. Amplification of TCR beta CDR3 regions used RNA transcripts. Second-round multiplex PCR came after a first-round RT-PCR that employed HTBI primers. Each CDR3 protein is one row after TCRdb ran MiXCR on the multiplex PCR reads. The profile shows around 400,000 distinct CDR3 sequences, 20% to 25% of them singletons. The specimen sequenced was peripheral blood. Receptors originate from a woman aged 18-29 years with stable Graves' hyperthyroidism.

This clonotype was seen at least ten times. V gene TRBV30 combines with J gene TRBJ1-1, with no clear D. Trimming took off 7 bases at V and 1 base at J, with 13 bases between the two ends. The CDR3 extends over 13 amino acids. Germline CDR1 is GTSNPN and CDR2 is SVGIG (reference sequence). The CDR3 loop reads CASGGYRNTEAFF. The DNA for the CDR3 is TGTGCCTCGGGAGGTTATCGGAACACTGAAGCTTTCTTT. The whole variable domain, remainder taken from reference TRBV30 and TRBJ1-1, is SQTIHQWPATLVQPVGSPLSLECTVEGTSNPNLYWYRQAAGRGLQLLFYSVGIGQISSEVPQNLSASRPQDRQFILSSKKLLLSDSGFYLCASGGYRNTEAFFGQGTRLTVV.

This clonotype was seen repeatedly, ten times or more. The rearrangement joins TRBV27 to TRBJ1-6, with 8 positions matching TRBD1. V was pared by 6 bases and J by 8 bases, with 6 bases of the junction left unmatched. Per the germline V gene, CDR1 is MNHEY and CDR2 is SMNVEV (reference sequence). The CDR3 runs to 14 residues. The CDR3 sequence: CASSYRGEHSPLHF. The CDR3 bases are TGTGCCAGCAGCTACAGGGGGGAGCATTCACCCCTCCACTTT.

The chain employs TRBV7-2 and TRBJ2-7; tentative D call: TRBD2 (6 bases). V lost 4 bases and J lost 2, with 12 bases in between. The CDR3 has 14 amino acids. CDR1 and CDR2 (germline): SGHTA, FQGNSA. Here the CDR3 reads CASSSLATTYEQYF. The CDR3 nucleotides read TGTGCCAGCAGCTCACTAGCTACCACCTACGAGCAGTACTTC.

This clonotype came up many times. This chain uses TRBV6-2 or TRBV6-3 with TRBJ2-7; D is possibly TRBD2 (6 bases). This CDR3 comprises 16 residues. The V gene lost 0 bases and the J gene lost 0 bases, with 12 bases spanning the gap. Germline V gene lookup returns CDR1 MNHEY and CDR2 SVGEGT. The CDR3 loop is CASSYSAGRHSYEQYF. The CDR3 DNA follows: TGTGCCAGCAGTTACTCGGCGGGAAGGCACTCCTACGAGCAGTACTTC.

The gene calls are TRBV30 and TRBJ1-2; the D is unclear. This CDR3 has 13 amino acids. CDR1 GTSNPN and CDR2 SVGIG come from the germline V gene (reference sequence). V dropped 8 bases and J dropped 0 bases, with 13 bases sitting between them. The CDR3: CATPGPPNYGYTF. In DNA form, the CDR3 reads TGTGCCACGCCCGGACCGCCTAACTATGGCTACACCTTC.

The gene calls are TRBV12-3 or TRBV12-4 and TRBJ2-1; 11 bases match TRBD2. V dropped 6 bases and J dropped 10; count of bases not matched to a gene: 11. CDR3 size: 15 residues. CDR3 residues: CASSLNSGRVGEQFF. The CDR3, as DNA: TGTGCCAGCAGCCTTAATAGCGGGAGGGTTGGGGAGCAGTTCTTC.

Ten or more counts support this clonotype. J is TRBJ2-5 and V is TRBV27, with D perhaps given as TRBD1 or TRBD2 (6 bases each). The CDR3 consists of 16 residues. V was pared by 5 bases and J by 5 bases, with 21 bases between. Germline assignment: CDR1 MNHEY and CDR2 SMNVEV (reference sequence). CDR3 nucleotides: TGTGCCAGCAGTCCATCCCCCGTTTTGGGGGGCGAGACCCAGTACTTC. It specifies CASSPSPVLGGETQYF.

This clonotype has a count of ten or more. The chain links TRBV20-1 to TRBJ2-7, with D possibly matching TRBD1 (5 bases). Germline V gene data show CDR1 as DFQATT and CDR2 as SNEGSKA (reference sequence). Trimming removed 3 bases at V and 2 bases at J, with 8 bases between. The CDR3 runs 12 residues. The CDR3 region has the DNA TGCAGTGCTAGGAAGGGGACCTACGAGCAGTACTTC. Translating gives CSARKGTYEQYF.

The chain employs TRBV6-5 and TRBJ2-7; 9 nucleotides match TRBD1. The germline CDR1 and CDR2 sequences are MNHEY and SVGAGI. V trimming: 4 bases; J trimming: 5 bases; junction bases outside the gene matches: 6. This CDR3 is 14 amino acids long. Here the CDR3 DNA reads TGTGCCAGCAGTTTAGGGACAGGGACGGACGAGCAGTACTTC. Protein: CASSLGTGTDEQYF.

This clonotype showed up many times. The rearrangement joins TRBV6-1 to TRBJ2-4; 9 nucleotides align to TRBD2. Unmatched junction bases numbered 8, after V lost 3 bases and J lost 2 bases. Germline CDR1 is MNHNS and CDR2 is SASEGT. This CDR3 region has 17 residues. The CDR3 nucleotides are TGTGCCAGCAGTGAGATAGGCGGGAGGGTCTCCAAAAACATTCAGTACTTC. This codes for CASSEIGGRVSKNIQYF.

The gene calls are TRBV5-1 and TRBJ2-4, with D perhaps being TRBD1 or TRBD2 (7 bases each). This CDR3 is 14 amino acids long. CDR1 and CDR2 (germline): SGHRS, YFSETQ. Trimming cost V 4 bases and J 8 bases, with 16 bases left between them. CDR3 in amino acids: CASSGGGQRDIQYF. CDR3 nucleotide sequence: TGCGCCAGCAGCGGGGGGGGACAGCGGGACATTCAGTACTTC. Full variable domain (remainder filled in from reference TRBV5-1 and TRBJ2-4): KAGVTQTPRYLIKTRGQQVTLSCSPISGHRSVSWYQQTPGQGLQFLFEYFSETQRNKGNFPGRFSGRQFSNSRSEMNVSTLELGDSALYLCASSGGGQRDIQYFGAGTRLSVL.

This clonotype was seen repeatedly, ten times or more. The J gene is TRBJ2-4, the V gene TRBV20-1, with 9 bases matching TRBD1. The CDR3 length is 15 residues. V gave up 6 bases and J gave up 9 bases; unmatched junction bases: 15. Germline CDR1 reads DFQATT; CDR2 reads SNEGSKA (reference sequence). The CDR3 DNA follows: TGCAGTGCCGTCCAACAGGGGGCCCAACAATTCATTCAGTACTTC. This codes for CSAVQQGAQQFIQYF.

Ten or more counts support this clonotype. This sequence joins TRBV2 and TRBJ2-7; D unresolved. The CDR3 sequence is 11 residues long. Trimming took off 10 bases at V and 7 bases at J, with 14 bases between the two ends. Looked up from germline, CDR1 is SNHLY and CDR2 is FYNNEI. The CDR3 DNA reads TGTGCCACCCGTGAGCTGAAAGAGCAGTACTTC. It yields the protein CATRELKEQYF. Complete variable domain (other parts from reference TRBV2 and TRBJ2-7): EPEVTQTPSHQVTQMGQEVILRCVPISNHLYFYWYRQILGQKVEFLVSFYNNEISEKSEIFDDQFSVERPDGSNFTLKIRSTKLEDSAMYFCATRELKEQYFGPGTRLTVT.

This clonotype was counted ten times or more. The chain links TRBV20-1 to TRBJ2-5; 13 nucleotides line up with TRBD2. V lost 5 bases to trimming and J lost 4 bases; unmatched junction nucleotides: 4. The CDR3 has 14 residues. Germline V gene data show CDR1 as DFQATT and CDR2 as SNEGSKA (reference sequence). This CDR3 reads CSAPGTSGVETQYF. CDR3 in DNA: TGCAGTGCTCCCGGGACTAGCGGGGTAGAGACCCAGTACTTC.

There are many counts of this clonotype. J is TRBJ1-5 and V is TRBV7-2; D is possibly TRBD1 (5 bases). The ends were cut back, 2 bases at V and 0 bases at J, with 8 bases in the middle. CDR1 and CDR2 (germline): SGHTA, FQGNSA. The CDR3 has 15 amino acids. The CDR3 DNA sequence: TGTGCCAGCAGCTTATGGGACGATAGCAATCAGCCCCAGCATTTT. It specifies CASSLWDDSNQPQHF.

This chain joins TRBV5-1 and TRBJ1-1, with D unresolved. V lost 3 bases and J 5 bases, leaving 17 bases between the germline ends. The CDR3 is 15 residues long. Germline V gene data show CDR1 as SGHRS and CDR2 as YFSETQ. CDR3 DNA sequence: TGCGCCAGCAGCTCGCGAATAGGGATGGGGACTGAAGCTTTCTTT. Its protein product is CASSSRIGMGTEAFF.

This clonotype has ten or more counts. The V call is TRBV2, the J call TRBJ2-5; possibly TRBD2 for D (6 bases). V was pared by 8 bases and J by 4 bases, with 17 bases between. CDR3 length equals 14 residues. The V gene's germline CDR1 is SNHLY and CDR2 FYNNEI. This CDR3 is CASRPGVSGETQYF. CDR3 nucleotides: TGTGCCAGCCGGCCGGGAGTCAGTGGAGAGACCCAGTACTTC.